Following are 2 T cell receptor beta chains from one sample sequenced in a study of T cells in Graves' hyperthyroidism and ophthalmopathy (dated by TCRdb to about 2019). The library was made by multiplex PCR. The instrument given in TCRdb is Illumina HiSeq 2000. Amplification of TCR beta CDR3 regions was carried out from RNA transcripts. For the first round of RT-PCR on the TCR CDR3, the HTBI primer set was used together with the Qiagen OneStep RT-PCR kit. The public reads were reprocessed in TCRdb via fastp at Q25 and MiXCR, keeping in-frame beta chains. CDR3 protein duplicates are merged, each entry listing the most common genes and DNA. This sample has hundreds of thousands of distinct CDR3 sequences in its table, and less than 20% of those were observed once. The ten largest clones add up to around an eighth of the sample. Sequencing was done on a sample of blood. These receptors were obtained from a woman between 18 and 29 years old with Graves' hyperthyroidism.

This clonotype has only a few counts. The chain links TRBV9 to TRBJ1-3, with 9 bases lining up with TRBD1. Germline-derived CDR1 and CDR2 are SGDLS and YYNGEE. The CDR3 length is 17 residues. The junction had 6 bases not matched to a gene; V was cut back by 2 bases and J by 0 bases. The CDR3 nucleotides read TGTGCCAGCAGCGTCGGACAGGGGATTTCCTCTGGAAACACCATATATTTT. It specifies CASSVGQGISSGNTIYF. Complete variable domain (other parts from reference TRBV9 and TRBJ1-3): DSGVTQTPKHLITATGQRVTLRCSPRSGDLSVYWYQQSLDQGLQFLIQYYNGEERAKGNILERFSAQQFPDLHSELNLSSLELGDSALYFCASSVGQGISSGNTIYFGEGSWLTVV.

This clonotype was seen a few times. V is TRBV5-1 and J is TRBJ2-4, with 10 nucleotides matching TRBD2. J lost 0 bases, V lost 4 bases, and 4 bases had no gene match. The CDR3 is 16 amino acids. Germline values: CDR1 SGHRS, CDR2 YFSETQ. This CDR3 is CASSPGLAVAKNIQYF. DNA of the CDR3: TGCGCCAGCAGCCCAGGACTAGCGGTAGCCAAAAACATTCAGTACTTC.